Listed here are 26 T cell receptor beta chains from one sample, sequenced in a study of blood T cell repertoires in COVID-19. Produced via immunoSEQ multiplex PCR; TCRdb's table is partial and in-frame only. The top ten clones hold 1.5% to 2% of a sample with just over 300,000 clones, 89% of them seen once. Sequencing was carried out using peripheral blood. The source is a woman in her thirties with COVID-19, enrolled during active disease.

This chain connects TRBV30 to TRBJ1-2, with D unclear. V dropped 1 base and J dropped 8 bases, with 8 bases sitting between them. Per the germline V gene, CDR1 is GTSNPN and CDR2 is SVGIG (reference sequence). The CDR3 is 11 amino acids. CDR3 amino acids: CAWSERVGYTF. The CDR3 nucleotides are TGTGCCTGGAGTGAGCGGGTGGGCTACACCTTC.

This clone has only one observation. The J gene is TRBJ1-3, the V gene TRBV4-1; D is unresolved. Between the trimmed V and J ends, which lost 1 base and 0 bases, there was a span of 10 bases. Germline values: CDR1 MGHRA, CDR2 YSYEKL. CDR3 length equals 16 residues. The CDR3 protein is CASSQGRVYSGNTIYF. The CDR3 region has the DNA TGCGCCAGCAGCCAAGGCCGAGTGTACTCTGGAAACACCATATATTTT.

CDR3 DNA: TGCAGTGCTAGTTCCGTCCCTCTTTCACCCCTCCACTTT. It translates to CSASSVPLSPLHF. This rearrangement joins TRBV20-1 to TRBJ1-6; D is undetermined. Germline V gene data show CDR1 as DFQATT and CDR2 as SNEGSKA (reference sequence). Trimming cost V 3 bases and J 9 bases, with 12 bases left between them. There are 13 residues in the CDR3.

The V and J genes are TRBV5-1 and TRBJ1-2; 8 nucleotides align to TRBD1. The CDR3 is 14 residues long. Germline CDR1 is SGHRS and CDR2 is YFSETQ. V lost 2 bases to trimming and J lost 6 bases; unmatched junction nucleotides: 6. The CDR3 sequence is CASSFQDREDGYTF. For the CDR3, the DNA is TGCGCCAGCAGCTTCCAGGACAGGGAAGATGGCTACACCTTC.

This clone was counted only a few times. The V gene is TRBV19, the J gene TRBJ1-2; 9 bases are shared with TRBD1. Germline CDR1 reads LNHDA; CDR2 reads SQIVND (reference sequence). The CDR3 runs 15 residues. The V segment lost 6 bases and the J segment 4 bases; nucleotides outside the gene matches: 9. CDR3 amino acids: CASRQQGAIGYGYTF. Written as DNA, the CDR3 is TGTGCCAGTAGACAACAGGGGGCCATAGGCTATGGCTACACCTTC.

V usage is TRBV6-2 or TRBV6-3 and J usage is TRBJ1-1; 9 bases fit TRBD1. The CDR3 runs to 15 residues. Germline CDR1 MNHEY, CDR2 SVGEGT. V lost 2 bases and J lost 5; bases outside the gene matches: 6. CDR3 DNA: TGTGCCAGCAGTTACCATCGACAGGGGGGGACTGAAGCTTTCTTT. Amino acid sequence: CASSYHRQGGTEAFF.

This chain connects TRBV10-3 to TRBJ1-1; unclear D gene. Germline CDR1 ENHRY, CDR2 SYGVKD. The CDR3 spans 13 residues. The V end was cut by 5 bases, the J end by 6 bases, with 13 bases between. CDR3: CAISWAEVAEAFF. The CDR3 DNA reads as TGTGCCATCAGTTGGGCGGAGGTCGCTGAAGCTTTCTTT.

This chain joins TRBV7-2 and TRBJ2-3, with 8 nucleotides matching TRBD2. CDR3 length: 16 residues. Germline V gene lookup returns CDR1 SGHTA and CDR2 FQGNSA. After removal of 1 base from V and 0 bases from J, the junction contained 3 bases not matched to a gene. The CDR3 DNA is TGTGCCAGCAGCTTAGGTCGGGGGGGGAGCACAGATACGCAGTATTTT. It encodes CASSLGRGGSTDTQYF.

This clone was seen only once. A read error is possible here, since a much larger clone lies one base away. The chain joins TRBV5-4 to TRBJ1-4, with D possibly being TRBD1 (5 bases). The V end lost 4 bases, the J end lost 0 bases, and 7 bases lay between the germline ends. The CDR3 length is 14 residues. Germline values: CDR1 SGHNT, CDR2 YYREEE (reference sequence). CDR3 region: CASSRGATNEKLFF. CDR3 in DNA: TGTGCCAGCAGCCGGGGGGCAACTAATGAAAAACTGTTTTTT.

The genes are TRBV30 and TRBJ2-2; D call uncertain. Germline CDR1 GTSNPN, CDR2 SVGIG (reference sequence). This CDR3 region has 14 residues. V lost 0 bases to trimming and J lost 3 bases, with 8 bases between them. The CDR3: CAWSVEAYTGELFF. CDR3 coding DNA: TGTGCCTGGAGTGTAGAGGCATACACCGGGGAGCTGTTTTTT.

This clone was counted at least ten times. This sequence joins TRBV6-4 and TRBJ2-1; 8 bases agree with TRBD2. Germline values: CDR1 MRHNA, CDR2 SNTAGT. The length of the CDR3 is 15 residues. After removal of 0 bases from V and 5 bases from J, the junction contained 3 bases not matched to a gene. CDR3 nucleotides: TGTGCCAGCAGTGACTCCGCGGGGGGCCACAATGAGCAGTTCTTC. Protein product: CASSDSAGGHNEQFF.

V is TRBV6-5 and J is TRBJ1-1; 9 bases align to TRBD1. The CDR3 spans 15 residues. Germline CDR1 reads MNHEY; CDR2 reads SVGAGI. V was pared by 6 bases and J by 1 base, with 6 bases of the junction left unmatched. CDR3 in DNA: TGTGCCAGCAGCCCCAGGACAGGGGCGAACACTGAAGCTTTCTTT. Amino acids: CASSPRTGANTEAFF.

V is TRBV28 and J is TRBJ1-3; 7 nucleotides match TRBD1. CDR3 length: 15 residues. CDR1 is MDHEN and CDR2 is SYDVKM in the germline V gene. Losses at the gene ends were 8 bases for V and 1 base for J; bases not matched to a gene: 8. Written as DNA, the CDR3 is TGTGCCAGCGGATTCTCCAGGGGGTCTGGAAACACCATATATTTT. Translation gives CASGFSRGSGNTIYF.

The rearrangement links TRBV5-8 to TRBJ1-1; no clear D. V lost 3 bases and J lost 0, with 6 bases in between. Looked up from germline, CDR1 is SGHTS and CDR2 is YDEGEE. This CDR3 contains 13 residues. The CDR3 nucleotides read TGTGCCAGCAGCTCTAGATTGAACACTGAAGCTTTCTTT. Translation gives CASSSRLNTEAFF.

Written as DNA, the CDR3 is TGTGCCAGCAGTTATGCAGGGGGCGCTTCGAAGGGCTACACCTTC. It is translated as CASSYAGGASKGYTF. V is TRBV6-5 and J is TRBJ1-2; TRBD1 agrees at 8 bases. Germline lookup yields CDR1 MNHEY and CDR2 SVGAGI. CDR3 length: 15 residues. The V and J ends lost 3 bases and 8 bases, in that order; junction bases with no gene match: 11.

The chain couples TRBV25-1 to TRBJ1-2; 7 bases agree with TRBD1. In germline, CDR1 is MGHDK, CDR2 SYGVNS. The junction had 7 bases not matched to a gene; V was cut back by 3 bases and J by 6 bases. CDR3 length: 14 amino acids. The CDR3 reads CASSELKGAHGYTF. The CDR3 region has the DNA TGTGCCAGCAGTGAGTTGAAGGGGGCACATGGCTACACCTTC.

This chain connects TRBV2 to TRBJ1-5, with D uncertain. The V gene's germline CDR1 is SNHLY and CDR2 FYNNEI. The CDR3 runs to 12 residues. V was trimmed by 2 bases and J by 7 bases, leaving 6 bases between them. The CDR3 nucleotides read TGTGCCAGCAGTGAAAGCTGGCAGCCCCAGCATTTT. Translated: CASSESWQPQHF.

This chain connects TRBV5-1 to TRBJ2-3; TRBD1 might be the D (6 bases). Germline CDR1 is SGHRS and CDR2 is YFSETQ. This CDR3 contains 14 residues. V lost 3 bases and J 5 bases, leaving 13 bases between the germline ends. CDR3 residues: CASSSTGLGDTQYF. The DNA of the CDR3 is TGCGCCAGCAGCTCAACAGGGCTAGGAGATACGCAGTATTTT.

V usage is TRBV28 and J usage is TRBJ1-4; no definite D call. The germline V gene has CDR1 MDHEN and CDR2 SYDVKM. There are 13 residues in the CDR3. V shed 7 bases and J shed 7 bases, with 13 bases lying between them. CDR3 sequence: CASTPGVGEKLFF. The CDR3 coding sequence is TGTGCCAGCACCCCCGGGGTTGGTGAAAAACTGTTTTTT.

Concerning this clone: Other nucleotide sequences in the sample specify the same CDR3. The chain combines TRBV5-1 with TRBJ1-1; D not resolved. Germline-derived CDR1 and CDR2 are SGHRS and YFSETQ. V shed 0 bases and J shed 5 bases, with 8 bases lying between them. CDR3 length: 13 amino acids. The CDR3: CASSLGEGTEAFF. The CDR3 region has the DNA TGCGCCAGCAGCTTGGGGGAGGGAACTGAAGCTTTCTTT.

This chain joins TRBV2 and TRBJ1-1; 7 nucleotides agree with TRBD1. The V gene end was trimmed by 4 bases and the J gene end by 4 bases; junction bases not matched to a gene: 0. The CDR3 is 12 residues long. Looked up from germline, CDR1 is SNHLY and CDR2 is FYNNEI. The CDR3 sequence: CASSAGGTEAFF. The CDR3 DNA is TGTGCCAGCAGTGCAGGGGGCACTGAAGCTTTCTTT.

This rearrangement joins TRBV5-1 to TRBJ1-4, with D unclear. Looked up from germline, CDR1 is SGHRS and CDR2 is YFSETQ. Trimming removed 2 bases at V and 7 bases at J, with 12 bases between. This CDR3 contains 14 residues. In nucleotides, the CDR3 is TGCGCCAGCAGCTTCGAAGTCGGGAGTGAAAAACTGTTTTTT. Its protein is CASSFEVGSEKLFF.

The gene calls are TRBV7-2 and TRBJ2-5, with 13 nucleotides matching TRBD2. The J segment lost 2 bases and the V segment lost 0 bases, leaving 0 bases of the junction unmatched. The CDR3 contains 16 residues. CDR1 and CDR2 (germline): SGHTA, FQGNSA. The CDR3 sequence: CASSLALAGGQETQYF. For the CDR3, the DNA is TGTGCCAGCAGCTTAGCACTAGCGGGGGGGCAAGAGACCCAGTACTTC.

The chain couples TRBV19 to TRBJ1-1, with TRBD1 matching over 7 bases. With V trimmed by 9 bases and J by 2 bases, 15 bases remained unmatched. Germline-derived CDR1 and CDR2 are LNHDA and SQIVND (reference sequence). This CDR3 region has 16 residues. CDR3 protein: CASRTGVGGRNTEAFF. The DNA for the CDR3 is TGTGCCAGCAGGACAGGCGTCGGGGGCCGAAACACTGAAGCTTTCTTT.

The rearrangement uses TRBV12-3 or TRBV12-4 and TRBJ1-5; weak D call: TRBD1 (5 bases). The CDR3 consists of 13 residues. Deletions cut 6 bases from V and 7 bases from J, with 13 bases between. CDR3 loop: CASSTLTVQPQHF. In DNA, the CDR3 is TGTGCCAGCAGCACCCTGACAGTCCAGCCCCAGCATTTT.

This clone occurred once. V gene TRBV19 combines with J gene TRBJ2-2; 7 bases fit TRBD2. Germline CDR1 and CDR2: LNHDA and SQIVND (reference sequence). V was clipped by 2 bases and J by 5 bases; unmatched bases: 5. CDR3 length equals 15 residues. CDR3 protein: CASSIIHSGTGELFF. The CDR3 DNA sequence: TGTGCCAGTAGTATAATACATAGCGGGACCGGGGAGCTGTTTTTT. Full variable domain (missing parts from reference TRBV19 and TRBJ2-2): DGGITQSPKYLFRKEGQNVTLSCEQNLNHDAMYWYRQDPGQGLRLIYYSQIVNDFQKGDIAEGYSVSREKKESFPLTVTSAQKNPTAFYLCASSIIHSGTGELFFGEGSRLTVL.